Listed below are T cell receptor beta chains from one sample, sequenced in a study of T cells in Graves' hyperthyroidism and ophthalmopathy. TCRdb re-analysed the multiplex PCR reads in MiXCR, keeping a single row per CDR3 protein. The data show about 350,000 distinct CDR3 sequences, with 15% to 20% seen just once and around a sixth held by the top ten. Material: blood. The receptors were gathered from a woman aged 40 to 49 with Graves' ophthalmopathy. CDR3s leave out the opening cysteine and the closing phenylalanine or tryptophan. Size is omitted from some rows. Given values are once, few, many or a class for expanded clones.

clone_size v_call cdr3_aa
many TRBV27 ASSPGVWETQY
. TRBV6-1 ASSSGGGASEQY
many TRBV2 ASGGTAYEQY
. TRBV5-1 ASSLATMNTEAF
. TRBV19 ASSPDRDLGPEAF
many TRBV20-1 SALPTSGSYEQH
many TRBV4-1 ASSYAYEQY
many TRBV27 ASSLIPEGNNQPQH
many TRBV20-1 SVVGRNPYEQY
many TRBV6-1 ASTVDRIRGNQPQH